The source of this T cell receptor (beta chain) is a study of regulatory T cells in long-lasting Graves disease. Study conclusions and caveats: The study found lower TCR diversity in persistent Graves' patients than in newly diagnosed ones.

As to time point: newly diagnosed GD, antithyroid drugs for less than 3 months. Researchers made the TCR library from RNA that was extracted from PBMCs. Germline V CDR1 and CDR2: MNHEY, SVGAGI. V shed 4 bases and J 6 bases; nucleotides not matched to a gene: 6. The CDR3 has 15 residues. HTBI primers from iRepertoire and Arm-PCR of CDR3 regions yielded the TCR beta libraries. TCRdb processed the multiplex PCR reads anew with MiXCR; each CDR3 protein has one entry. The sample has over 450,000 distinct CDR3 sequences; approximately 12% are singletons. This clonotype was detected ten times or more. Its antigen is unknown. The same data also contributed to another study, on T cells in Graves' hyperthyroidism and ophthalmopathy. That study reports: Blood also showed most of the thyroid clonotypes that were expanded above 0.001.

The source of this sequence is a woman in her 30s with Graves disease. The sequencing here drew on peripheral blood mononuclear cells (PBMCs), taken at new diagnosis, from a patient treated with antithyroid drugs. The chain joins TRBV6-5 to TRBJ2-3, with 11 bases identical to TRBD2. DNA for the CDR3: TGTGCCAGCAGTTCCCTAGCGGGAGGAGACGATACGCAGTATTTT. Residues: CASSSLAGGDDTQYF.